The 29 T cell receptor beta chains presented below share a single source sample, sequenced in a study of post-analysis software for immune sequencing data. Study outcomes and limitations: Several TRBV segments were more frequent in patients than controls; TRBV5-6, TRBV5-1 and TRBV20-1 belonged to this group.

Included in the TCR beta cDNA libraries were unique molecular identifiers. One entry per CDR3 protein, called by TCRdb with MiXCR from the PCR reads. Of 750,000 to 900,000 distinct CDR3 sequences listed, just over 45% are singletons. Their target antigens are unknown. Sequencing input: blood. These receptors all come from a girl between 10 and 17 years old with multiple sclerosis.

The table lists this clonotype with a few counts. In nucleotides, the CDR3 is TGTGCCAGCCGGGACGGGAGCTCCTACGAGCAGTACTTC. It is translated as CASRDGSSYEQYF. V usage is TRBV6-1 and J usage is TRBJ2-7; D might be TRBD2 (6 bases). Germline V lookup: CDR1 MNHNS, CDR2 SASEGT. V was cut by 8 bases and J by 0 bases, with 11 bases left in between. This CDR3 spans 13 amino acids.

The rearrangement links TRBV20-1 to TRBJ2-1, with a possible D match to TRBD2 (6 bases). Germline CDR1 is DFQATT and CDR2 is SNEGSKA (reference sequence). The V end lost 3 bases, the J end lost 0 bases, and 12 bases lay between the germline ends. The CDR3 is made up of 15 amino acids. The CDR3 reads CSASDSGPSYNEQFF. CDR3 nucleotide sequence: TGCAGTGCTAGTGACAGCGGGCCCTCCTACAATGAGCAGTTCTTC.

This clonotype was found a few times. The chain combines TRBV7-6 with TRBJ2-7; D is tentatively TRBD1 or TRBD2 (5 bases each). This CDR3 has 14 residues. V shed 0 bases and J shed 5 bases, with 11 bases lying between them. CDR1 is SGHVS and CDR2 is FNYEAQ in the germline V gene. The CDR3: CASSLAAAGHEQYF. CDR3 in DNA: TGTGCCAGCAGCTTAGCAGCGGCAGGGCACGAGCAGTACTTC.

This clonotype was seen more than once but under ten times. The chain couples TRBV7-6 to TRBJ1-2; maybe TRBD1 (6 bases). The CDR3 has 14 amino acids. The germline V and J ends were trimmed by 4 bases and 6 bases, with 15 bases remaining between them. CDR1 SGHVS and CDR2 FNYEAQ come from the germline V gene. The CDR3 DNA sequence: TGTGCCAGCAGCTGGGCGGGGGGCGCAGATGGCTACACCTTC. Translating gives CASSWAGGADGYTF.

Regarding this clonotype: The conserved closing phenylalanine or tryptophan is absent in this CDR3, likely reflecting a read error. The chain combines TRBV4-2 with TRBJ2-4; D might be TRBD1 or TRBD2, each matching 5 bases. The CDR3 is made up of 17 amino acids. The V gene lost 5 bases and the J gene lost 0 bases, with 17 bases spanning the gap. The germline V gene encodes CDR1 LGHNA and CDR2 YNFKEQ. The chain's CDR3 is CASSFEGSAVAKNIQYY. CDR3 nucleotide sequence: TGTGCCAGCAGCTTCGAGGGGTCAGCGGTAGCCAAAAACATTCAGTACTAC.

This chain links TRBV11-2 with TRBJ2-1; maybe TRBD1 (6 bases). This CDR3 spans 14 amino acids. V was pared by 1 base and J by 5 bases, with 9 bases between. Germline V gene sequence: CDR1 SGHAT, CDR2 FQNNGV. CDR3 protein: CASSLGGGHNEQFF. CDR3 sequence (DNA): TGTGCCAGCAGCTTAGGTGGGGGCCACAATGAGCAGTTCTTC.

This sequence joins TRBV20-1 and TRBJ2-5; 11 bases are a match to TRBD1. Germline V lookup: CDR1 DFQATT, CDR2 SNEGSKA (reference sequence). The CDR3 covers 14 residues. V shed 3 bases, J shed 5 bases, and the junction held 5 bases outside the gene matches. CDR3 amino acids: CSASRTGGRETQYF. The CDR3 nucleotides read TGCAGTGCTAGTAGGACAGGGGGCAGGGAGACCCAGTACTTC.

The chain employs TRBV13 and TRBJ2-1, with a tentative D call TRBD2 (5 bases). This CDR3 has 14 amino acids. Germline V gives CDR1 PRHDT, CDR2 FYEKMQ (reference sequence). Trimming removed 0 bases at V and 6 bases at J, with 9 bases between. The CDR3 here is CASSLGLAINEQFF. CDR3 in DNA: TGTGCCAGCAGCTTAGGGCTAGCCATCAATGAGCAGTTCTTC.

This clonotype was recorded a few times. CDR3 region: CASSLEGGTTYEQYF. In DNA, the CDR3 is TGTGCCAGCTCCTTGGAGGGCGGGACGACCTACGAGCAGTACTTC. V usage is TRBV7-2 and J usage is TRBJ2-5; possibly TRBD2 for D (6 bases). TRBJ2-7 explains the end of the DNA better; the J call may be wrong. Germline loops: CDR1 SGHTA, CDR2 FQGNSA. The CDR3 has 15 residues.

This clonotype occurred a few times. The chain links TRBV15 to TRBJ2-5; D tentatively reads TRBD1 or TRBD2 (6 bases each). Trimming left V 6 bases short and J 5 bases short, with 16 bases between. The CDR3 is 14 amino acids. Germline CDR1 is LNHNV and CDR2 is YYDKDF (reference sequence). In DNA, the CDR3 is TGTGCCACCAGACAAAGGGGGGAAGGGGAGACCCAGTACTTC. Translation gives CATRQRGEGETQYF.

This clonotype was seen more than once but under ten times. The chain joins TRBV7-9 to TRBJ2-5; D is unclear. Trimming removed 10 bases at V and 4 bases at J, with 16 bases between. From germline, CDR1 is SEHNR and CDR2 FQNEAQ (reference sequence). CDR3 length equals 13 residues. The CDR3 loop reads CATRPGDGETQYF. Written as DNA, the CDR3 is TGTGCCACTCGACCTGGGGATGGAGAGACCCAGTACTTC.

The chain is built from TRBV20-1 and TRBJ2-1; D may be TRBD2 (5 bases). The length of the CDR3 is 14 residues. Germline V gene lookup returns CDR1 DFQATT and CDR2 SNEGSKA (reference sequence). V was cut by 6 bases and J by 1 base, with 13 bases left in between. The CDR3: CSAAIANSYNEQFF. The CDR3 DNA sequence: TGCAGTGCGGCTATAGCGAATTCCTACAATGAGCAGTTCTTC.

This clonotype appeared a few times. V and J are TRBV6-1 and TRBJ1-2; weak D call: TRBD1 (6 bases). V lost 3 bases, J lost 6 bases, and 11 bases lay in between. This CDR3 is 13 amino acids long. Germline V gene data show CDR1 as MNHNS and CDR2 as SASEGT. In DNA, the CDR3 is TGTGCCAGCAGTGACTGGACAGAAGATGGCTACACCTTC. Translated, it gives CASSDWTEDGYTF.

This chain joins TRBV28 and TRBJ2-7; 8 bases map to TRBD2. The CDR3 runs 15 residues. Germline values: CDR1 MDHEN, CDR2 SYDVKM. With 5 bases clipped from V and 7 bases from J, the junction kept 13 bases outside the gene matches. The CDR3 is CASSVYLAGSDEQYF. The CDR3 nucleotides are TGTGCCAGCAGTGTATACTTAGCGGGAAGTGATGAGCAGTACTTC.

This clonotype was found a few times. The chain couples TRBV5-1 to TRBJ1-4; D might be TRBD1 (5 bases). From germline, CDR1 is SGHRS and CDR2 YFSETQ. Trimming stripped 0 bases from V and 7 bases from J, with 13 bases between. This CDR3 comprises 15 residues. The CDR3 DNA reads as TGCGCCAGCAGCTTGGCGTGGCCTAGGGGTGAAAAACTGTTTTTT. It translates to CASSLAWPRGEKLFF.

This chain uses TRBV24-1 with TRBJ2-7, with TRBD1 matching over 11 bases. Looked up from germline, CDR1 is KGHDR and CDR2 is SFDVKD. The CDR3 covers 15 residues. Trimming cost V 3 bases and J 3 bases; bases outside gene matches: 3. The CDR3 DNA is TGTGCCACCAGTGATCCCGGGACAGGGGGCTACGAGCAGTACTTC. Encoded protein: CATSDPGTGGYEQYF.

A few counts support this clonotype. The chain employs TRBV12-3 or TRBV12-4 and TRBJ2-7, with D perhaps assigned TRBD1 or TRBD2 (5 bases each). CDR3 length: 12 amino acids. The V end was cut by 8 bases, the J end by 2 bases, with 10 bases between. CDR3 DNA sequence: TGTGCCAGCGCCGGGGCGACCTACGAGCAGTACTTC. Translation: CASAGATYEQYF.

This clonotype was counted between two and nine times. CDR3 residues: CASSVSWGYQETQYF. DNA for the CDR3: TGTGCCAGCAGCGTAAGTTGGGGGTACCAAGAGACCCAGTACTTC. V is TRBV9 and J is TRBJ2-5; TRBD1 or TRBD2 may be the D gene (5 bases each). Germline CDR1 SGDLS, CDR2 YYNGEE. V lost 1 base and J 0 bases, leaving 10 bases between the germline ends. The CDR3 has 15 residues.

The CDR3 loop reads CSVSGSVQGLGETQYF. The CDR3 DNA is TGCAGCGTATCCGGGTCAGTGCAGGGGCTGGGAGAGACCCAGTACTTC. This chain joins TRBV29-1 and TRBJ2-5, with D perhaps TRBD1 (6 bases). The V end lost 6 bases, the J end lost 4 bases, and 24 bases lay between the germline ends. There are 16 residues in the CDR3. Germline lookup yields CDR1 SQVTM and CDR2 ANQGSEA.

The chain joins TRBV11-2 to TRBJ2-4; the D gene could be TRBD1 or TRBD2 (5 bases each). CDR1 and CDR2 from the germline V gene are SGHAT and FQNNGV. V lost 1 base to trimming and J lost 8 bases, with 15 bases between them. This CDR3 region has 15 residues. The DNA for the CDR3 is TGTGCCAGCAGCTTAGGGGGGAGAAGGTCGGACATTCAGTACTTC. This translates into CASSLGGRRSDIQYF.

The genes are TRBV3-1 and TRBJ2-5; 9 bases align to TRBD2. Per germline, CDR1 LGHDT and CDR2 YNNKEL (reference sequence). The CDR3 has 16 amino acids. The V and J ends lost 9 bases and 2 bases, in that order; junction bases with no gene match: 13. CDR3 residues: CASSWTSDIPQETQYF. For the CDR3, the DNA is TGTGCCAGTAGCTGGACTAGCGATATCCCTCAAGAGACCCAGTACTTC.

This clonotype appeared a single time. The chain links TRBV29-1 to TRBJ2-1; 10 bases align to TRBD2. Per the germline V gene, CDR1 is SQVTM and CDR2 is ANQGSEA. The J segment lost 5 bases and the V segment lost 1 base, leaving 17 bases of the junction unmatched. CDR3 length equals 19 residues. The CDR3 DNA is TGCAGCGTTGAAGGTCTTGGGGGACTAGCGAAGAGTGGACACAATGAGCAGTTCTTC. It encodes CSVEGLGGLAKSGHNEQFF.

This clonotype was found a few times. The chain recombines TRBV15 with TRBJ1-6; D is ambiguous. Germline V lookup: CDR1 LNHNV, CDR2 YYDKDF (reference sequence). The V end lost 7 bases, the J end lost 10 bases, and 11 bases lay between the germline ends. This CDR3 has 12 residues. For the CDR3, the DNA is TGTGCCACCACCGGAGGAACATCACCCCTCCACTTT. It yields the protein CATTGGTSPLHF.

This clonotype was seen more than once but under ten times. The V gene is TRBV20-1, the J gene TRBJ2-3; unclear D gene. The V gene lost 6 bases and the J gene lost 4 bases, with 17 bases spanning the gap. Germline loops: CDR1 DFQATT, CDR2 SNEGSKA (reference sequence). There are 14 residues in the CDR3. DNA for the CDR3: TGCAGTGCCGTTGTGGGCATAGTAGCAGATACGCAGTATTTT. Residues: CSAVVGIVADTQYF.

This clonotype has a handful of counts. The chain links TRBV10-3 to TRBJ2-4, with 15 bases matching TRBD2. This CDR3 has 16 amino acids. With V trimmed by 2 bases and J by 6 bases, 2 bases remained unmatched. Germline CDR1 reads ENHRY; CDR2 reads SYGVKD. The CDR3 loop is CAISEGLAGGPNIQYF. The CDR3 nucleotides are TGTGCCATCAGTGAGGGACTAGCGGGAGGGCCAAACATTCAGTACTTC.

The V and J genes are TRBV7-9 and TRBJ2-7, with D possibly being TRBD2 (5 bases). CDR3 length: 13 amino acids. The V gene's germline CDR1 is SEHNR and CDR2 FQNEAQ (reference sequence). Deletions cut 7 bases from V and 0 bases from J, with 10 bases between. CDR3 in DNA: TGTGCCAGCACCCCCGGAGGCTCCTACGAGCAGTACTTC. Encoded protein: CASTPGGSYEQYF.

The rearrangement joins TRBV6-5 to TRBJ1-1; D not resolved. Trimming took off 6 bases at V and 5 bases at J, with 19 bases between the two ends. Germline V gene sequence: CDR1 MNHEY, CDR2 SVGAGI. The CDR3 consists of 15 residues. The CDR3 DNA sequence: TGTGCCAGCAGCCCTGGAAGCCCGAGGTGGACTGAAGCTTTCTTT. It codes for CASSPGSPRWTEAFF.

V is TRBV2 and J is TRBJ1-1; 7 positions match TRBD1. There are 12 residues in the CDR3. V lost 7 bases, J lost 6 bases, and 5 bases stayed unmatched. Germline CDR1 reads SNHLY; CDR2 reads FYNNEI. CDR3 coding DNA: TGTGCCAGCAATCAGGGGGACGCTGAAGCTTTCTTT. It codes for CASNQGDAEAFF.

The chain carries TRBV29-1 and TRBJ2-5; 12 bases match TRBD2. Trimming cost V 3 bases and J 4 bases; bases outside gene matches: 9. There are 16 residues in the CDR3. CDR1 is SQVTM and CDR2 is ANQGSEA in the germline V gene. The CDR3 region is CSVESLAGGLVETQYF. The CDR3 DNA is TGCAGCGTTGAGTCCCTAGCGGGAGGGCTTGTAGAGACCCAGTACTTC.